This T cell receptor (beta chain) was obtained from a study of CD8 T cells in ankylosing spondylitis. Study outcomes and limitations: Disease-linked clones displayed a CD8+ phenotype and appeared relatively rarely in peripheral blood. Certain motif variants had earlier appeared in reactive arthritis synovial fluid and blood. Apparently characteristic of ankylosing spondylitis blood was a TCR beta motif (eight highly homologous variants). It was reported that disease-linked clones were significantly enriched in matched ankylosing spondylitis synovial fluid.

Libraries of TCR beta came from quantitative 5'-RACE with molecular barcodes. MiXCR, applied by TCRdb to the 5' RACE reads, yields one record per CDR3 protein. The sample shows fewer than 750,000 distinct CDR3 sequences, under 20% of them seen only once. CDR1 and CDR2 from the germline V gene are PRHDT and FYEKMQ (reference sequence). V lost 6 bases, J lost 0 bases, and 10 bases stayed unmatched. The CDR3 is 17 residues long. Points on this clonotype: Its antigen is unknown.

Specimen: blood, either unsorted or a sorted T cell fraction (not recorded which). This receptor was identified in a male donor with ankylosing spondylitis. V is TRBV13 and J is TRBJ2-3, with 9 bases aligning to TRBD1. CDR3 sequence reads: CASSFRDRVPSTDTQYF. The CDR3 region has the DNA TGTGCCAGCAGTTTCCGGGACAGGGTCCCTAGCACAGATACGCAGTATTTT.